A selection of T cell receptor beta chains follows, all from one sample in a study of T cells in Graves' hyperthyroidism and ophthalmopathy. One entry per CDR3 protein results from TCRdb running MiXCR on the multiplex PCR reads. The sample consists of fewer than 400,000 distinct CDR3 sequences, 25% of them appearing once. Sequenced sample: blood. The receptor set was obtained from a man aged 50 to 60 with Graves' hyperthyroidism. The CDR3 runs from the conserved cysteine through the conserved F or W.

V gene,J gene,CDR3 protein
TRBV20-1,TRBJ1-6,CSASSSGQIHNSPLHF
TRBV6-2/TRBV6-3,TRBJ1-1,CASSSTGSTEAFF
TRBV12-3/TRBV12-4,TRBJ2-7,CASSPPGQGYNEQYF
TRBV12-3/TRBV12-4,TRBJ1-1,CASSSSQGWNTEAFF
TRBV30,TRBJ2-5,CAWSAPGVQETQYF
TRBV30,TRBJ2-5,CAWSAGGPSYF
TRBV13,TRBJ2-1,CASGFSGKVSEQFF
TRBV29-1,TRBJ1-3,CSAAGQFGNTIYF
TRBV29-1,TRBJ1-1,CSALREAAFF
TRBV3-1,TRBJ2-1,CASSQPGAGRNNEQFF
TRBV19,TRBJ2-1,CASSMAPRGIGYNEQFF
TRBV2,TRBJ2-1,CASSEVDRIF
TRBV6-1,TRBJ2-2,CAFGGYTGELFF
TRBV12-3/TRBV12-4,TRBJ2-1,CASNLGGGPSYNEQFF
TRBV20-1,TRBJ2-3,CSARVADRTDTQYF
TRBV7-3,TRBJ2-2,CASSLNSPGELFF
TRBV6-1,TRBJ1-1,CASSSLLGSTEAFF
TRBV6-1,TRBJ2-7,CASSEEIEGDYEQYF
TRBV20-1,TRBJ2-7,CSARVRGEYSYEQYF
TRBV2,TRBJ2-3,CASSDKYTDTQYF
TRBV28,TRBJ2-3,CASSLLAGAVGDTQYF
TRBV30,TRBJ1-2,CAWSVQGLSFYGYTF
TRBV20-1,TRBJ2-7,CSANRGPGTSNEQYF
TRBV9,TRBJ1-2,CASSDRGGRGYTF
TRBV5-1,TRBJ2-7,CASSFEEGRSEQYF
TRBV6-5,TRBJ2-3,CASSYEGHPWDTQYF
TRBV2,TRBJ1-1,CASGDMNTEAFF
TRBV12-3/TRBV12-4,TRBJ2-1,CASSLEGGSHYNEQFF
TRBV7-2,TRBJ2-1,CASSLHAAYNEQFF
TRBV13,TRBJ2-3,CASSLDQRVTQYF
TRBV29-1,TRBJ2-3,CSVQPKPLLTDTQYF
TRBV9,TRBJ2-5,CASSVSGMQETQYF
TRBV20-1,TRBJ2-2,CSASGPGGSNTGELFF
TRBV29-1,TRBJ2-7,CSVERDRGEGQYF
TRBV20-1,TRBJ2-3,CSASDPGTAVPDTQYF
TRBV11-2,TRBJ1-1,CASSLALAGARTEAFF
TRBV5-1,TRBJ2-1,CASSLGGLRVRNEQFF
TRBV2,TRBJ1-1,CASRPTGIEEAFF
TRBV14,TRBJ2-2,CASSQEVDRDLNTGELFF
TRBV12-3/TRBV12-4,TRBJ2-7,CASSPSPDYRLGEQYF
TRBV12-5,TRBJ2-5,CASGSRQEETQYF
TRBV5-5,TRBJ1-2,CASSLLLTQGARDGYTF
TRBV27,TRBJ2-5,CASRRTSGQETQYF
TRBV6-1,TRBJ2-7,CASSHSWPSTYEQYF
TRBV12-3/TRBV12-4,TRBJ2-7,CASSLGSPSYEQYF
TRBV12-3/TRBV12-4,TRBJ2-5,CASASLDLGHPPRTQYF
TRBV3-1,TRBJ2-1,CASSQDLAATVEQFF
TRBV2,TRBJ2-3,CASSGATDTQYF
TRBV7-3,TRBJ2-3,CASSPAGGWGTDTQYF
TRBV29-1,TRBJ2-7,CSALAGGPREQYF
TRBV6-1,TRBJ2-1,CASSGKRGAPYNEQFF
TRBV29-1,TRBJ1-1,CSVRDRGRSEAFF
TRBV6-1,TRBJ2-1,CASMARGNEQFF
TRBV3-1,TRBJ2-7,CASSQGGRASYEQYF
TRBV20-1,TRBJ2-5,CSARGRQETQYF
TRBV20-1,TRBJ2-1,CSAIASGGGFYNEQFF